The source of this T cell receptor (beta chain) is a study of cytomegalovirus exposure and HLA in healthy donors. As for the study in general: There were some 400 genotyped donors. Of these, 81% fell in the genetic ancestry cluster associated with self-reported Caucasian donors.

This PCR relied on a set of 60 Vbeta primers and 13 Jbeta primers. Under the authors' procedure: Among the unique TCR beta chains that a later analysis counted, 75 million to 85 million in all, 9.5 million to 11 million were shared. Clones were sequenced by immunoSEQ multiplex PCR, and TCRdb holds only the in-frame ones, with some missing. V and J calls and clone size are given by that table; D and trimming were obtained from the DNA. The table lists 110,000 or so clones, 82% of them singletons. This clone appeared a few times. Its antigen is unidentified. Study-wide results and caveats: TCR beta chains numbering approximately 150 were designated cytomegalovirus-associated. In a later analysis, a missense DCLRE1C variant was linked to TCR beta V- and J-gene trimming.

Germline trimming cut 8 bases from V and 10 bases from J; bases unmatched to any gene: 9. Germline loops: CDR1 SEHNR, CDR2 FQNEAQ (reference sequence). This CDR3 has 14 amino acids. This sequence was found in a woman under 30 in good health and CMV-seronegative. The sample was PBMCs. The chain links TRBV7-9 to TRBJ1-6; TRBD1 aligns across 9 bases. The CDR3 DNA reads TGTGCCAGCCGCCCGGGACAGGGAAAATCACCCCTCCACTTT. Its translation is CASRPGQGKSPLHF.